The rows below give T cell receptor beta chains drawn from one sample of a study of blood T cell repertoires in COVID-19. Measured with immunoSEQ multiplex PCR; TCRdb has only the in-frame clones, and not every one. Of roughly 110,000 clones listed, approximately 90% were seen once; the top ten hold less than 1.5%. Input material: peripheral blood. The receptors stem from a woman between 25 and 40 years old with acute or convalescent COVID-19. Both conserved end residues are part of each CDR3. A D gene is named only where the DNA matches it firmly. Some rows have no size entry. The others give once, few or many, or a class for an expanded clone.

size	length	D	V	J	CDR3	DNA
.	11	.	TRBV9	TRBJ1-2	CASSQATGVTF	TGTGCCAGCAGCCAGGCAACCGGGGTCACCTTC
few	16	TRBD2	TRBV4-3	TRBJ2-7	CASSQDLLAGDYEQYF	TGCGCCAGCAGCCAAGATTTATTAGCGGGAGACTACGAGCAGTACTTC
once	15	.	TRBV27	TRBJ2-5	CASGGRPPGFGTQYF	TGTGCCAGCGGTGGCAGGCCCCCAGGGTTTGGGACCCAGTACTTC
.	11	.	TRBV20-1	TRBJ2-7	CSAKTGLEQYF	TGCAGTGCTAAAACAGGGTTAGAGCAGTACTTC
.	15	.	TRBV11-2	TRBJ2-7	CASSLFGGTQYEQYF	TGTGCCAGCAGCTTATTTGGCGGAACTCAATACGAGCAGTACTTC
.	15	.	TRBV6-5	TRBJ2-2	CASSQRASNTGELFF	TGTGCCAGCAGCCAGCGGGCTTCGAACACCGGGGAGCTGTTTTTT
few	13	.	TRBV11-1	TRBJ1-5	CASSLGGGQPQHF	TGTGCCAGCAGCTTAGGAGGCGGGCAGCCCCAGCATTTT
.	16	.	TRBV6-2/TRBV6-3	TRBJ2-1	CASSYSPGGIYNEQFF	TGTGCCAGCAGTTACTCCCCGGGGGGCATCTACAATGAGCAGTTCTTC
.	14	TRBD2	TRBV3-1/TRBV3-2	TRBJ2-4	CASSQGLAGGPVGF	TGTGCCAGCAGCCAGGGACTAGCGGGGGGGCCCGTCGGGTTC
.	16	.	TRBV7-6	TRBJ2-1	CASSSRWRAGYNEQFF	TGTGCCAGCAGTTCGAGGTGGAGGGCCGGCTACAATGAGCAGTTCTTC
.	13	.	TRBV7-9	TRBJ1-1	CASSLAGNTEAFF	TGTGCCAGCAGCTTAGCCGGGAACACTGAAGCTTTCTTT
.	16	.	TRBV19	TRBJ2-7	CASSIDGTPDSYEQYF	TGTGCCAGTAGTATAGACGGGACTCCCGACTCCTACGAGCAGTACTTC
.	15	.	TRBV3-1/TRBV3-2	TRBJ1-2	CASSQDRLDSYGYTF	TGTGCCAGCAGCCAAGATCGACTGGACAGCTATGGCTACACCTTC
.	12	.	TRBV10-3	TRBJ1-1	CAITSDRNEAFF	TGTGCCATCACTTCGGACAGAAACGAAGCTTTCTTT
.	17	TRBD1	TRBV6-1	TRBJ1-2	CASSGVLGQGSNYGYTF	TGTGCCAGCAGTGGGGTTTTGGGACAGGGTTCTAACTATGGCTACACCTTC
.	14	.	TRBV28	TRBJ2-5	CASSSGKRQETQYF	TGTGCCAGCAGTAGCGGAAAAAGACAAGAGACCCAGTACTTC
.	13	.	TRBV6-5	TRBJ1-1	CASRATGITEAFF	TGTGCCAGCAGGGCTACAGGGATCACTGAAGCTTTCTTT
few	14	.	TRBV30	TRBJ1-6	CAWRGPNYNSPLHF	TGTGCCTGGAGGGGCCCAAATTATAATTCACCCCTCCACTTT
once	14	TRBD2	TRBV4-1	TRBJ2-3	CASGLAPGTDTQYF	TGCGCCAGCGGACTAGCTCCAGGCACAGATACGCAGTATTTT
.	13	.	TRBV6-5	TRBJ2-7	CASSNGQIYEQYF	TGTGCCAGCAGCAACGGACAAATCTACGAGCAGTACTTC
.	14	.	TRBV6-6	TRBJ1-5	CASNQYLSNQPQHF	TGTGCCAGCAACCAGTACCTTAGCAATCAGCCCCAGCATTTT
.	14	TRBD1	TRBV19	TRBJ2-7	CASRPDREKDEQYF	TGTGCCAGCAGACCGGACAGGGAAAAGGACGAGCAGTACTTC
.	14	.	TRBV27	TRBJ1-2	CASSAGYPPYGYTF	TGTGCCAGCAGCGCAGGGTATCCCCCCTATGGCTACACCTTC
.	15	TRBD2	TRBV5-1	TRBJ2-7	CASSLVSGGVYEQYF	TGCGCCAGCAGCTTGGTTAGCGGGGGGGTCTACGAGCAGTACTTC
.	15	TRBD1	TRBV7-9	TRBJ2-1	CASSSRTGARDEQFF	TGTGCCAGCAGCTCCAGGACAGGGGCGAGGGATGAGCAGTTCTTC
.	13	.	TRBV5-1	TRBJ2-1	CASSLAGDNEQFF	TGCGCCAGCAGCTTGGCCGGGGACAATGAGCAGTTCTTC
.	11	.	TRBV20-1	TRBJ1-5	CSAEGDQPQHF	TGCAGTGCTGAGGGGGATCAGCCCCAGCATTTT
.	14	TRBD1	TRBV5-6	TRBJ2-7	CASSLWQGAYEQYF	TGTGCCAGCAGCTTGTGGCAGGGGGCGTACGAGCAGTACTTC
once	15	.	TRBV7-6	TRBJ2-3	CASSLGGRGADTQYF	TGTGCCAGCAGCTTAGGTGGCAGAGGAGCAGATACGCAGTATTTT
.	13	.	TRBV14	TRBJ1-1	CASSQGRNTEAFF	TGTGCCAGCAGCCAAGGCAGAAACACTGAAGCTTTCTTT
.	12	.	TRBV29-1	TRBJ2-2	CSVVDFTGELFF	TGCAGCGTTGTGGACTTCACCGGGGAGCTGTTTTTT
.	17	TRBD1	TRBV7-9	TRBJ1-2	CASSPTGGRGRNYGYTF	TGTGCCAGCAGCCCCACAGGGGGCAGGGGGAGGAACTATGGCTACACCTTC
once	15	TRBD1	TRBV6-5	TRBJ1-6	CASSYSRTGGSPLHF	TGTGCCAGCAGTTACTCGCGGACAGGGGGTTCACCCCTCCACTTT
.	16	TRBD2	TRBV6-1	TRBJ2-7	CASSAGTSGSSYEQYF	TGTGCCAGCAGTGCTGGGACTAGCGGAAGCTCCTACGAGCAGTACTTC
.	13	.	TRBV6-5	TRBJ1-2	CASSSGLSYGYTF	TGTGCCAGCAGTTCAGGGCTTAGCTATGGCTACACCTTC
.	17	TRBD2	TRBV13	TRBJ2-3	CASSSLDPGGRTDTQYF	TGTGCCAGCAGCTCTCTGGACCCGGGGGGACGCACAGATACGCAGTATTTT
.	15	TRBD2	TRBV19	TRBJ2-1	CASSRGLATYNEQFF	TGTGCCAGTAGTAGGGGACTAGCGACGTACAATGAGCAGTTCTTC
.	14	TRBD1	TRBV14	TRBJ1-2	CANSRQGADYGYTF	TGTGCCAACAGTAGACAGGGGGCGGACTATGGCTACACCTTC
.	16	TRBD2	TRBV3-1/TRBV3-2	TRBJ2-3	CASSPPIAGGRDTQYF	TGTGCCAGCAGCCCTCCAATAGCGGGGGGGCGGGATACGCAGTATTTT
.	13	.	TRBV12-3/TRBV12-4	TRBJ2-7	CASRPLGKHEQYF	TGTGCCAGCAGACCACTAGGGAAACACGAGCAGTACTTC
.	15	TRBD1	TRBV4-3	TRBJ1-2	CASSPDRSLNYGYTF	TGCGCCAGCAGCCCGGACAGGTCGCTCAACTATGGCTACACCTTC
.	13	.	TRBV27	TRBJ2-2	CASSLNIAGELFF	TGTGCCAGCAGTTTAAATATAGCCGGGGAGCTGTTTTTT
few	15	.	TRBV27	TRBJ1-4	CASSPSGTWGEKLFF	TGTGCCAGCAGTCCCTCCGGGACTTGGGGAGAAAAACTGTTTTTT
.	17	.	TRBV4-3	TRBJ1-4	CASSQERLTLGQEKLFF	TGCGCCAGCAGCCAAGAGCGCCTGACCCTCGGACAAGAAAAACTGTTTTTT
.	15	.	TRBV3-1/TRBV3-2	TRBJ2-7	CASSRRQVSSYEQYF	TGTGCCAGCAGCCGAAGACAGGTGAGCTCCTACGAGCAGTACTTC
.	14	TRBD1	TRBV29-1	TRBJ1-2	CSVVRTGDTYGYTF	TGCAGCGTTGTTAGGACAGGGGACACCTATGGCTACACCTTC
once	14	TRBD2	TRBV5-1	TRBJ2-7	CASSHSSGAYEQYF	TGCGCCAGCAGCCATTCTAGCGGGGCCTACGAGCAGTACTTC
.	17	TRBD1	TRBV5-1	TRBJ1-2	CASSPTGTGESHYGYTF	TGCGCCAGCAGTCCTACCGGGACAGGGGAGTCTCACTATGGCTACACCTTC
.	14	.	TRBV9	TRBJ2-7	CASSVGDTTYEQYF	TGTGCCAGCAGCGTAGGGGACACCACCTACGAGCAGTACTTC
.	13	TRBD1	TRBV11-2	TRBJ2-1	CASSWTGYNEQFF	TGTGCCAGCAGCTGGACAGGATACAATGAGCAGTTCTTC
.	14	.	TRBV4-2	TRBJ1-4	CASGEFAGNEKLFF	TGTGCCAGCGGGGAGTTCGCGGGTAATGAAAAACTGTTTTTT
.	14	TRBD2	TRBV6-5	TRBJ2-1	CASSHERGPREQFF	TGTGCCAGCAGCCACGAGCGGGGGCCTCGTGAGCAGTTCTTC
few	15	TRBD2	TRBV7-2	TRBJ2-7	CASSFRLAGEGEQYF	TGTGCCAGCAGCTTTCGACTAGCGGGGGAAGGCGAGCAGTACTTC
once	17	.	TRBV5-6	TRBJ2-2	CASSFDSQGPLAGELFF	TGTGCCAGCAGCTTTGACTCGCAGGGGCCCTTGGCCGGGGAGCTGTTTTTT
.	14	.	TRBV9	TRBJ2-3	CASSATRLADTQYF	TGTGCCAGCAGCGCCACCCGACTAGCAGATACGCAGTATTTT
.	14	TRBD2	TRBV28	TRBJ2-5	CASSLTSGIKTQYF	TGTGCCAGCAGTTTGACTAGCGGGATAAAGACCCAGTACTTC
.	13	.	TRBV7-9	TRBJ1-6	CASRAGNNSPLHF	TGTGCCAGCAGAGCAGGAAATAATTCACCCCTCCACTTT